This T cell receptor beta chain stems from a study of blood T cells in healthy people across ages. Through a sample-barcoded 5' primer and a J-beta primer mix, a second PCR was run for about 6 to 11 cycles. TCRdb re-derived calls from the 5' RACE reads in MiXCR, one entry per CDR3 protein. The top ten clones hold 13% of a sample with about 940,000 distinct CDR3 sequences, about 48% of them seen once. V lost 1 base and J lost 9; bases outside the gene matches: 7. CDR1 is MGHDK, CDR2 SYGVNS, per germline. This CDR3 has 16 residues. The sequencing input was blood. The rearrangement uses TRBV25-1 and TRBJ1-6, with TRBD1 matching 9 bases. The sequence derives from a young man in good health. CDR3 nucleotide sequence: TGTGCCAGCAGTGAATCACACAGGGGGCTTAGTTCACCCCTCCACTTT. Its protein is CASSESHRGLSSPLHF.